The 15 T cell receptor beta chains below were found in one sample sequenced in a study of blood T cell repertoires in COVID-19. The method was immunoSEQ multiplex PCR; TCRdb's version includes in-frame clones alone and lacks a portion of them. The data contain 60,000 to 85,000 clones, about 88% of them singletons. The sequencing sample was made of peripheral blood. The receptors originated from a man aged 55 to 70 with COVID-19, enrolled during active disease.

The chain joins TRBV5-1 to TRBJ2-1; TRBD2 matches at 10 bases. The junction had 13 bases not matched to a gene; V was cut back by 5 bases and J by 8 bases. Per germline, CDR1 SGHRS and CDR2 YFSETQ. The CDR3 contains 16 residues. The CDR3 bases are TGCGCCAGCAGTGCGGATAGCGGGGGGCCGACCCATGAGCAGTTCTTC. Protein product: CASSADSGGPTHEQFF. The full variable domain, completed using reference TRBV5-1 and TRBJ2-1, is KAGVTQTPRYLIKTRGQQVTLSCSPISGHRSVSWYQQTPGQGLQFLFEYFSETQRNKGNFPGRFSGRQFSNSRSEMNVSTLELGDSALYLCASSADSGGPTHEQFFGPGTRLTVL.

The chain has TRBV3-1 (or the pseudogene TRBV3-2) and TRBJ1-2, with D perhaps TRBD1 (5 bases). Germline V CDR1 and CDR2: LGHDT, YNNKEL (reference sequence). The ends were cut back, 4 bases at V and 5 bases at J, with 11 bases in the middle. This CDR3 is built from 13 residues. The chain's CDR3 is CASSPSQVYGYTF. The CDR3 region has the DNA TGTGCCAGCAGCCCTTCACAGGTTTATGGCTACACCTTC.

The sample holds one count of this clone. The chain links TRBV6-5 to TRBJ1-1, with 7 bases aligning to TRBD1. Trimming removed 4 bases from V and 11 bases from J; junction bases left unmatched: 13. Germline assignment: CDR1 MNHEY and CDR2 SVGAGI. This CDR3 contains 14 residues. The CDR3 protein is CASSSDTGAKGAFF. In nucleotides, the CDR3 is TGTGCCAGCAGTTCCGACACAGGGGCCAAGGGGGCTTTCTTT.

This sequence joins TRBV6-2 or TRBV6-3 and TRBJ2-1, with 12 bases lining up with TRBD2. CDR1 and CDR2 (germline): MNHEY, SVGEGT. Trimming at V came to 2 bases and at J to 8 bases, leaving 10 bases not matched to a gene. CDR3 length: 17 residues. CDR3 sequence (DNA): TGTGCCAGCAGTTACGGGCTAGCGGGAGGGCCTTGGGATGAGCAGTTCTTC. Amino acids: CASSYGLAGGPWDEQFF.

V usage is TRBV3-1 (or the pseudogene TRBV3-2) and J usage is TRBJ2-7; TRBD2 agrees at 11 bases. With 3 bases clipped from V and 6 bases from J, the junction kept 10 bases outside the gene matches. This CDR3 has 16 residues. CDR1 LGHDT and CDR2 YNNKEL come from the germline V gene (reference sequence). Here the CDR3 DNA reads TGTGCCAGCAGCCATTGGGCTAGCGGGAGGTCTAGCGAGCAGTACTTC. Amino acid sequence: CASSHWASGRSSEQYF.

V usage is TRBV7-6 and J usage is TRBJ1-4, with 7 bases matching TRBD1. The V gene end was trimmed by 3 bases and the J gene end by 5 bases; junction bases not matched to a gene: 6. The CDR3 contains 15 residues. The germline V gene encodes CDR1 SGHVS and CDR2 FNYEAQ. This chain's CDR3 is CASSLGGQPNEKLFF. The CDR3 DNA reads as TGTGCCAGCAGCTTGGGGGGACAGCCCAATGAAAAACTGTTTTTT. Based on the CDR3 plus reference TRBV7-6 and TRBJ1-4, the full variable domain is GAGVSQSPRYKVTKRGQDVALRCDPISGHVSLYWYRQALGQGPEFLTYFNYEAQQDKSGLPNDRFSAERPEGSISTLTIQRTEQRDSAMYRCASSLGGQPNEKLFFGSGTQLSVL.

The chain combines TRBV6-6 with TRBJ1-4; possibly TRBD1 for D (6 bases). V was shortened by 8 bases and J by 8 bases, with 15 bases between the two germline ends. This CDR3 region has 13 residues. Germline V gene lookup returns CDR1 MNHNY and CDR2 SVGAGI (reference sequence). CDR3 nucleotide sequence: TGTGCCAGCGGCCCCACAGGGTCGGAAAAACTGTTTTTT. Its protein product is CASGPTGSEKLFF.

This chain joins TRBV11-3 and TRBJ2-1; maybe TRBD2 (5 bases). V lost 3 bases and J lost 4, with 7 bases in between. The CDR3 totals 13 residues. The V gene's germline CDR1 is SGHNT and CDR2 YENEEA. The CDR3 is CASSLSGYNEQFF. CDR3 coding DNA: TGTGCCAGCAGCTTGAGCGGATACAATGAGCAGTTCTTC.

This rearrangement joins TRBV27 to TRBJ2-7; 7 bases map to TRBD1. CDR3 length: 16 amino acids. V gave up 2 bases and J gave up 1 base; unmatched junction bases: 8. Germline CDR1 MNHEY, CDR2 SMNVEV (reference sequence). CDR3 in DNA: TGTGCCAGCAGTTTAAGGACAGGTTCTCAGTCCTACGAGCAGTACTTC. Translation gives CASSLRTGSQSYEQYF.

This chain links TRBV29-1 with TRBJ2-5, with 10 bases that match TRBD1. The CDR3 covers 14 residues. Unmatched junction bases numbered 8, after V lost 7 bases and J lost 3 bases. Looked up from germline, CDR1 is SQVTM and CDR2 is ANQGSEA. CDR3 loop: CSAAAGTGEETQYF. The CDR3, as DNA: TGCAGCGCAGCAGCCGGGACAGGGGAAGAGACCCAGTACTTC.

The chain recombines TRBV5-1 with TRBJ1-3; D might be TRBD1 (5 bases). V was trimmed by 4 bases and J by 3 bases, leaving 17 bases between them. The CDR3 consists of 16 residues. The germline V gene encodes CDR1 SGHRS and CDR2 YFSETQ. This CDR3 is CASSLPGGSNGNTIYF. CDR3 in DNA: TGCGCCAGCAGCCTGCCCGGGGGGAGTAATGGAAACACCATATATTTT.

This chain connects TRBV21-1 to TRBJ1-2. TRBV21-1 is recorded as a pseudogene. The CDR3 runs 19 residues. The CDR3 loop reads CASLPSEVSGGEKDFGYTF. DNA of the CDR3: TGTGCCAGCCTCCCAAGCGAGGTTTCCGGGGGAGAGAAGGATTTTGGCTACACCTTC.

This clone was recorded once. J is TRBJ1-5 and V is TRBV6-5; D possibly corresponds to TRBD1 (6 bases). CDR3 length: 14 amino acids. In germline, CDR1 is MNHEY, CDR2 SVGAGI. V shed 6 bases and J shed 7 bases, with 16 bases lying between them. The CDR3 DNA follows: TGTGCCAGCAGAACAGGCTATACAGGGCAGCCCCAGCATTTT. This encodes CASRTGYTGQPQHF.

The genes are TRBV9 and TRBJ2-1; 14 nucleotides match TRBD2. The CDR3 is 15 amino acids. Looked up from germline, CDR1 is SGDLS and CDR2 is YYNGEE. Trimming took 3 bases from V and 10 from J; bases not matched to a gene: 6. This CDR3 is CASSEGLAGVEEQFF. The CDR3 region has the DNA TGTGCCAGCAGCGAGGGACTAGCGGGAGTTGAGGAGCAGTTCTTC.

V gene TRBV11-2 combines with J gene TRBJ2-1; D uncertain. The CDR3 is made up of 13 amino acids. V was cut by 6 bases and J by 5 bases, with 11 bases left in between. From germline, CDR1 is SGHAT and CDR2 FQNNGV. CDR3: CASSFDGDNEQFF. The DNA for the CDR3 is TGTGCCAGCAGTTTTGACGGAGACAATGAGCAGTTCTTC. Drawing the rest from reference TRBV11-2 and TRBJ2-1, the complete variable domain is EAGVAQSPRYKIIEKRQSVAFWCNPISGHATLYWYQQILGQGPKLLIQFQNNGVVDDSQLPKDRFSAERLKGVDSTLKIQPAKLEDSAVYLCASSFDGDNEQFFGPGTRLTVL.